The 4 T cell receptor beta chains listed next were all sequenced from one sample in a study of blood T cells in healthy people across ages (dated by TCRdb to about 2015). Library method: 5' RACE. The instrument given in TCRdb is Illumina HiSeq 2500. A second roughly 6 to 11 cycle PCR used a sample-barcoded 5' primer and a J-beta primer mix. TCRdb's own reprocessing of the public reads used fastp at Q25 and MiXCR and kept productive beta chains. Rows are combined by CDR3 protein, so each entry shows the most common genes and DNA. The sample table records 500,000 to 700,000 distinct CDR3 sequences; about 30% of these occur just once. Approximately 14% of the sample rests with the top ten. The sample comprised blood. The origin of the receptors is a woman at least 80 years old in good health.

Many counts were recorded for this clonotype. This sequence joins TRBV21-1 and TRBJ2-7; the tabulated D call, TRBD2, remains unverified against the DNA. TRBV21-1 is designated a pseudogene. The CDR3 is 17 amino acids. CDR3 nucleotide sequence: TGTGCCAGCAGCAAAGGGGGATGGAGGCGAGGGATATACGAGCAGTACTTC. It yields the protein CASSKGGWRRGIYEQYF.

The table lists this clonotype with a few counts. A much larger clone sits a single nucleotide away, making a read error possible. The V call is TRBV5-1, the J call TRBJ2-5, with D unresolved. The CDR3 has 13 residues. Trimming shortened V by 0 bases and J by 11 bases, and 14 bases separated the two germline ends. The V gene's germline CDR1 is SGHRS and CDR2 YFSETQ. The CDR3 nucleotides read TGCGCCAGCAGCTTGGTAGAGGTCAATGAGCAGTACTTC. Translated, it gives CASSLVEVNEQYF.

The chain has TRBV7-2 and TRBJ1-1; D possibly corresponds to TRBD1 (6 bases). The CDR3 has 12 residues. Germline V gene data show CDR1 as SGHTA and CDR2 as FQGNSA. Trimming took 2 bases from V and 10 from J, leaving 11 bases between them. CDR3 sequence: CASSLNGGRAFF. The CDR3 nucleotides are TGTGCCAGCAGCTTAAATGGGGGGCGAGCTTTCTTT.

The table lists this clonotype with a count of one. This sequence joins TRBV2 and TRBJ2-3; the match to TRBD2 covers 12 bases. The CDR3 length is 14 residues. V was pared by 8 bases and J by 2 bases, with 2 bases of the junction left unmatched. The germline CDR1 and CDR2 sequences are SNHLY and FYNNEI. The CDR3 DNA reads TGTGCCAGCCGGACTAGCGGGACCACAGATACGCAGTATTTT. This translates into CASRTSGTTDTQYF.